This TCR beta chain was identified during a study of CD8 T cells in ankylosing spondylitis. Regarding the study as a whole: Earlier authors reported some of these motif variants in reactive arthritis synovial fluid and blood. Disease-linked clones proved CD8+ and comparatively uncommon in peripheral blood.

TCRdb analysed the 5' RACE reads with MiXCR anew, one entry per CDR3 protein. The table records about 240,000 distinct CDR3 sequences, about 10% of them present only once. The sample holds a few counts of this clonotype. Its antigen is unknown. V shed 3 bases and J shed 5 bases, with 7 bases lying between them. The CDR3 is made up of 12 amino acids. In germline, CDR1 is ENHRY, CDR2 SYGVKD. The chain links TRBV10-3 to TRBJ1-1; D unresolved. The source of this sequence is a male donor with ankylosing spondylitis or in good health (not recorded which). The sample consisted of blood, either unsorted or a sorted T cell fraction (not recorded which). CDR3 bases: TGTGCCATCAGTGAAGGGTCGACTGAAGCTTTCTTT. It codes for CAISEGSTEAFF.